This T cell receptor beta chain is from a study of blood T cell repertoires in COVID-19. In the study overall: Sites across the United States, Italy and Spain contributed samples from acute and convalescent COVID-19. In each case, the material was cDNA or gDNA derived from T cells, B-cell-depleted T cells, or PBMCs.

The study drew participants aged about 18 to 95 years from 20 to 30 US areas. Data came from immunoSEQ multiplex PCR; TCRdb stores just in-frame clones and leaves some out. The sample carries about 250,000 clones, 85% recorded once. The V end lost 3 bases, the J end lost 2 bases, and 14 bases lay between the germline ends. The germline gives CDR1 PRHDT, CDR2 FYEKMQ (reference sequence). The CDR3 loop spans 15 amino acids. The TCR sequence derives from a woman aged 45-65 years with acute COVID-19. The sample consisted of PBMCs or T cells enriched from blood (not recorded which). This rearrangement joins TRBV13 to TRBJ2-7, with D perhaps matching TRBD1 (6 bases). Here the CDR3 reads CASSFLGQPTYEQYF. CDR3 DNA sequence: TGTGCCAGCAGCTTTCTCGGACAGCCCACCTACGAGCAGTACTTC. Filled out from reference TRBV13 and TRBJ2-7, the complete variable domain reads AAGVIQSPRHLIKEKRETATLKCYPIPRHDTVYWYQQGPGQDPQFLISFYEKMQSDKGSIPDRFSAQQFSDYHSELNMSSLELGDSALYFCASSFLGQPTYEQYFGPGTRLTVT.